The 27 T cell receptor beta chains given below trace back to one sample, sequenced in a study of beta chain features in type 1 diabetes. No cognate antigen is known for these TCRs. Study findings and constraints: Moderately but significantly shorter TCRB CDR3s were found in Type 1 diabetes patients in all four CD4+ subsets.

What was sequenced were expressed TCRB transcripts, since all of the isolated RNA had been reverse transcribed. Some clones are missing from TCRdb's copy, which holds only in-frame ones; the method was immunoSEQ multiplex PCR. The data show about 650,000 clones, over 10% seen once. The sequencing input was naive CD4+ T cells from blood. The receptor set was obtained from a man younger than 45 with type 1 diabetes.

This clone has just a few counts. The V call is TRBV19, the J call TRBJ2-2; D gene unclear. The V gene lost 3 bases and the J gene lost 2 bases, with 10 bases spanning the gap. This CDR3 contains 15 residues. Germline V gene data show CDR1 as LNHDA and CDR2 as SQIVND (reference sequence). The CDR3 reads CASSIIQTNTGELFF. The CDR3 DNA follows: TGTGCCAGTAGTATTATACAGACCAACACCGGGGAGCTGTTTTTT. Looking up the rest from reference TRBV19 and TRBJ2-2 gives the full variable domain: DGGITQSPKYLFRKEGQNVTLSCEQNLNHDAMYWYRQDPGQGLRLIYYSQIVNDFQKGDIAEGYSVSREKKESFPLTVTSAQKNPTAFYLCASSIIQTNTGELFFGEGSRLTVL.

This clone has only a few counts. The rearrangement uses TRBV7-9 and TRBJ1-4; 8 positions agree with TRBD1. The CDR3 covers 14 residues. Losses at the gene ends were 5 bases for V and 5 bases for J; bases not matched to a gene: 4. The germline CDR1 and CDR2 sequences are SEHNR and FQNEAQ (reference sequence). CDR3 sequence (DNA): TGTGCCAGCAGCCGGGGACAGGCCAATGAAAAACTGTTTTTT. Translating it yields CASSRGQANEKLFF.

The chain joins TRBV6-1 to TRBJ1-2; 7 positions agree with TRBD1. Germline values: CDR1 MNHNS, CDR2 SASEGT. This CDR3 has 13 amino acids. Trimming cost V 6 bases and J 3 bases; bases outside gene matches: 4. The CDR3 DNA follows: TGTGCCAGCAGCCTCACAGGGGACTATGGCTACACCTTC. It specifies CASSLTGDYGYTF.

The chain combines TRBV9 with TRBJ2-7; possibly TRBD1 for D (6 bases). The length of the CDR3 is 13 residues. Germline lookup yields CDR1 SGDLS and CDR2 YYNGEE. V was pared by 4 bases and J by 4 bases, with 12 bases between. This CDR3 is CASSQQGRYEQYF. CDR3 DNA sequence: TGTGCCAGCAGCCAGCAGGGGCGATACGAGCAGTACTTC.

This clone showed up just once. This sequence joins TRBV7-2 and TRBJ1-4; 8 nucleotides agree with TRBD1. After removal of 3 bases from V and 7 bases from J, the junction contained 4 bases not matched to a gene. The CDR3 covers 14 residues. Germline-derived CDR1 and CDR2 are SGHTA and FQGNSA. CDR3 region: CASSLDRVSEKLFF. The CDR3, as DNA: TGTGCCAGCAGCTTGGACAGGGTCAGTGAAAAACTGTTTTTT.

Worth noting for this clone: Other DNA sequences from this sample encode an identical CDR3 as well. J is TRBJ2-5 and V is TRBV28; D is uncertain. Germline lookup yields CDR1 MDHEN and CDR2 SYDVKM. The germline V and J ends were trimmed by 2 bases and 5 bases, with 6 bases remaining between them. CDR3 length: 12 residues. CDR3 DNA: TGTGCCAGCAGTTTAAGTCAGGAGACCCAGTACTTC. It is translated as CASSLSQETQYF.

The chain recombines TRBV19 with TRBJ2-4, with D perhaps TRBD2 (5 bases). Trimming removed 3 bases at V and 7 bases at J, with 13 bases between. The CDR3 is 14 amino acids. The germline V gene encodes CDR1 LNHDA and CDR2 SQIVND (reference sequence). The CDR3 reads CASSIGEGTNIQYF. The CDR3 DNA is TGTGCCAGTAGTATTGGCGAGGGAACTAACATTCAGTACTTC.

This clone was detected a few times. CDR3 residues: CASSVSGGSGELFF. For the CDR3, the DNA is TGCGCCAGCAGCGTTTCAGGGGGATCCGGGGAGCTGTTTTTT. V usage is TRBV4-3 and J usage is TRBJ2-2, with 7 bases identical to TRBD1. After removal of 5 bases from V and 6 bases from J, the junction contained 6 bases not matched to a gene. Germline-derived CDR1 and CDR2 are LGHNA and YSLEER. The CDR3 spans 14 residues.

This clone was picked up a small number of times. The genes are TRBV18 and TRBJ1-2; 7 bases map to TRBD1. This CDR3 has 17 residues. CDR1 and CDR2 (germline): KGHSH, LQKENI. The V gene end was trimmed by 0 bases and the J gene end by 1 base; junction bases not matched to a gene: 8. The CDR3 DNA sequence: TGTGCCAGCTCACCACCCTCGGACAGGCAAATTAACTATGGCTACACCTTC. Translating gives CASSPPSDRQINYGYTF.

The rearrangement uses TRBV2 and TRBJ2-6; 7 bases agree with TRBD1. Germline V gene data show CDR1 as SNHLY and CDR2 as FYNNEI. The ends lost 4 bases at V and 0 bases at J; junction bases unmatched: 6. The CDR3 extends over 17 amino acids. The CDR3 loop is CASSGGRGNSGANVLTF. CDR3 bases: TGTGCCAGCAGTGGGGGCAGGGGGAACTCTGGGGCCAACGTCCTGACTTTC.

This clone was seen a handful of times. The gene calls are TRBV9 and TRBJ1-2; TRBD1 matches at 8 bases. Germline assignment: CDR1 SGDLS and CDR2 YYNGEE. Trimming took 0 bases from V and 8 from J; bases not matched to a gene: 6. The CDR3 is made up of 14 amino acids. DNA of the CDR3: TGTGCCAGCAGCGTAGCTACAGGGGGTGGAGGCTACACCTTC. It specifies CASSVATGGGGYTF. The full variable domain, its missing parts supplied by reference TRBV9 and TRBJ1-2, is DSGVTQTPKHLITATGQRVTLRCSPRSGDLSVYWYQQSLDQGLQFLIQYYNGEERAKGNILERFSAQQFPDLHSELNLSSLELGDSALYFCASSVATGGGGYTFGSGTRLTVV.

This clone has only a few counts. V usage is TRBV7-2 and J usage is TRBJ1-1; perhaps TRBD1 as D (5 bases). The V gene's germline CDR1 is SGHTA and CDR2 FQGNSA. Trimming shortened V by 1 base and J by 1 base, and 10 bases separated the two germline ends. The CDR3 is 15 amino acids. CDR3 sequence: CASSLESGQNTEAFF. In nucleotides, the CDR3 is TGTGCCAGCAGCTTAGAGTCAGGACAGAACACTGAAGCTTTCTTT.

This clone was recorded a few times. Additional DNA sequences in this sample encode the identical CDR3. The chain has TRBV7-2 and TRBJ2-2, with 7 positions matching TRBD1. V was pared by 1 base and J by 1 base, with 0 bases of the junction left unmatched. Germline CDR1 reads SGHTA; CDR2 reads FQGNSA. The CDR3 sequence is 15 residues long. In nucleotides, the CDR3 is TGTGCCAGCAGCTTAGGGACAGGGAACACCGGGGAGCTGTTTTTT. Protein product: CASSLGTGNTGELFF. The variable domain in full, completed from reference TRBV7-2 and TRBJ2-2, reads GAGVSQSPSNKVTEKGKDVELRCDPISGHTALYWYRQSLGQGLEFLIYFQGNSAPDKSGLPSDRFSAERTGGSVSTLTIQRTQQEDSAVYLCASSLGTGNTGELFFGEGSRLTVL.

The chain combines TRBV25-1 with TRBJ1-1; 8 bases fit TRBD1. Germline CDR1 MGHDK, CDR2 SYGVNS. The CDR3 extends over 15 amino acids. Unmatched junction bases numbered 10, after V lost 3 bases and J lost 7 bases. The CDR3 loop reads CASSDATTGDLEAFF. DNA for the CDR3: TGTGCCAGCAGTGATGCCACGACAGGGGACCTTGAAGCTTTCTTT. Looking up the rest from reference TRBV25-1 and TRBJ1-1 gives the full variable domain: EADIYQTPRYLVIGTGKKITLECSQTMGHDKMYWYQQDPGMELHLIHYSYGVNSTEKGDLSSESTVSRIRTEHFPLTLESARPSHTSQYLCASSDATTGDLEAFFGQGTRLTVV.

The CDR3 region has the DNA TGTGCCATCAGTGAGATAGTGGACGGCTACGAGCAGTACTTC. This encodes CAISEIVDGYEQYF. V is TRBV10-3 and J is TRBJ2-7; D gene unclear. The CDR3 covers 14 residues. CDR1 is ENHRY, CDR2 SYGVKD, per germline. V shed 2 bases and J shed 3 bases, with 11 bases lying between them.

The chain is built from TRBV4-3 and TRBJ1-2; D call uncertain. Trimming removed 0 bases at V and 5 bases at J, with 13 bases between. The CDR3 runs 15 residues. Germline V gives CDR1 LGHNA, CDR2 YSLEER. Here the CDR3 DNA reads TGCGCCAGCAGCCAAGACGGGCTGCGACAATATGGCTACACCTTC. Protein product: CASSQDGLRQYGYTF.

This clone was observed a handful of times. The chain has TRBV4-3 and TRBJ1-3; D unclear. Trimming left V 0 bases short and J 0 bases short, with 12 bases between. Germline V gene sequence: CDR1 LGHNA, CDR2 YSLEER. The CDR3 spans 17 residues. CDR3 nucleotides: TGCGCCAGCAGCCAAGATCGGGGAGTCGTCTCTGGAAACACCATATATTTT. It codes for CASSQDRGVVSGNTIYF.

This clone was picked up a small number of times. V is TRBV2 and J is TRBJ2-4; 9 bases align to TRBD2. This CDR3 is 19 amino acids long. Germline CDR1 reads SNHLY; CDR2 reads FYNNEI. The V and J ends lost 7 bases and 3 bases, in that order; junction bases with no gene match: 19. The chain's CDR3 is CASNPSGLAGKFGKNIQYF. The CDR3 DNA reads TGTGCCAGCAACCCGTCCGGGCTAGCGGGGAAATTTGGCAAAAACATTCAGTACTTC.

This clone appeared a few times. The chain links TRBV6-6 to TRBJ2-7; D is possibly TRBD2 (7 bases). Germline CDR1 is MNHNY and CDR2 is SVGAGI (reference sequence). The length of the CDR3 is 15 residues. The V end lost 11 bases, the J end lost 5 bases, and 25 bases lay between the germline ends. As DNA, the CDR3 is TGTGCCGCAAACCCACAAGGGGGAAGCGGGGACGAGCAGTACTTC. Its translation: CAANPQGGSGDEQYF.

The chain employs TRBV6-5 and TRBJ1-2; D might be TRBD1 (5 bases). The CDR3 is 13 residues long. Between the trimmed V and J ends, which lost 6 bases and 0 bases, there was a span of 8 bases. Germline CDR1 is MNHEY and CDR2 is SVGAGI. The CDR3 loop is CASSQQANYGYTF. CDR3 coding DNA: TGTGCCAGCAGCCAACAGGCTAACTATGGCTACACCTTC.

The chain couples TRBV27 to TRBJ2-7; a weak D match, TRBD2 (6 bases). V shed 5 bases and J shed 2 bases, with 10 bases lying between them. The CDR3 extends over 13 amino acids. Germline CDR1 reads MNHEY; CDR2 reads SMNVEV (reference sequence). CDR3 loop: CASSAPGAYEQYF. The CDR3 coding sequence is TGTGCCAGCAGTGCTCCGGGGGCCTACGAGCAGTACTTC.

This clone was counted a few times. J is TRBJ2-7 and V is TRBV30; D is uncertain. Germline-derived CDR1 and CDR2 are GTSNPN and SVGIG (reference sequence). V lost 3 bases to trimming and J lost 2 bases, with 5 bases between them. There are 11 residues in the CDR3. CDR3 sequence (DNA): TGTGCCTGGAGACAGCCCTACGAGCAGTACTTC. This encodes CAWRQPYEQYF.

This clone was seen more than once but under ten times. V is TRBV5-4 and J is TRBJ2-6, with 7 bases aligning to TRBD1. Trimming took 3 bases from V and 11 from J; bases not matched to a gene: 11. The V gene's germline CDR1 is SGHNT and CDR2 YYREEE (reference sequence). CDR3 length equals 15 residues. Written as DNA, the CDR3 is TGTGCCAGCAGCTCTCCGGGACAGTCCATACACGTCCTGACTTTC. Translating gives CASSSPGQSIHVLTF. Full variable domain (remainder filled in from reference TRBV5-4 and TRBJ2-6): ETGVTQSPTHLIKTRGQQVTLRCSSQSGHNTVSWYQQALGQGPQFIFQYYREEENGRGNFPPRFSGLQFPNYSSELNVNALELDDSALYLCASSSPGQSIHVLTFGAGSRLTVL.

V usage is TRBV5-6 and J usage is TRBJ2-7; D possibly corresponds to TRBD2 (6 bases). The V end was cut by 4 bases, the J end by 1 base, with 9 bases between. The CDR3 totals 13 residues. Germline lookup yields CDR1 SGHDT and CDR2 YYEEEE. CDR3 protein: CASSPTSSYEQYF. CDR3 in DNA: TGTGCCAGCAGCCCGACTAGTTCCTACGAGCAGTACTTC.

This rearrangement joins TRBV13 to TRBJ2-6; no clear D gene. The CDR3 covers 17 residues. V lost 4 bases, J lost 0 bases, and 13 bases lay in between. Germline V lookup: CDR1 PRHDT, CDR2 FYEKMQ (reference sequence). In nucleotides, the CDR3 is TGTGCCAGCAGCTCCGACGGGTCCTCCTCTGGGGCCAACGTCCTGACTTTC. This codes for CASSSDGSSSGANVLTF. Combining the CDR3 with reference TRBV13 and TRBJ2-6 gives the whole variable domain AAGVIQSPRHLIKEKRETATLKCYPIPRHDTVYWYQQGPGQDPQFLISFYEKMQSDKGSIPDRFSAQQFSDYHSELNMSSLELGDSALYFCASSSDGSSSGANVLTFGAGSRLTVL.

A few counts support this clone. The chain's CDR3 is CASSVDSGAGELFF. In DNA form, the CDR3 reads TGTGCCAGCAGCGTCGACAGTGGGGCCGGGGAGCTGTTTTTT. The chain carries TRBV11-3 and TRBJ2-2; a weak D match, TRBD1 (5 bases). Germline V gene sequence: CDR1 SGHNT, CDR2 YENEEA. The CDR3 runs 14 residues. Trimming took 5 bases from V and 6 from J, leaving 13 bases between them.

This clone was observed a handful of times. This chain joins TRBV18 and TRBJ1-3; no reliable D call. Germline V gives CDR1 KGHSH, CDR2 LQKENI. Trimming took off 0 bases at V and 0 bases at J, with 9 bases between the two ends. The CDR3 length is 16 residues. The CDR3 bases are TGTGCCAGCTCACCACCGTTGGCGATCTCTGGAAACACCATATATTTT. This sequence encodes CASSPPLAISGNTIYF.